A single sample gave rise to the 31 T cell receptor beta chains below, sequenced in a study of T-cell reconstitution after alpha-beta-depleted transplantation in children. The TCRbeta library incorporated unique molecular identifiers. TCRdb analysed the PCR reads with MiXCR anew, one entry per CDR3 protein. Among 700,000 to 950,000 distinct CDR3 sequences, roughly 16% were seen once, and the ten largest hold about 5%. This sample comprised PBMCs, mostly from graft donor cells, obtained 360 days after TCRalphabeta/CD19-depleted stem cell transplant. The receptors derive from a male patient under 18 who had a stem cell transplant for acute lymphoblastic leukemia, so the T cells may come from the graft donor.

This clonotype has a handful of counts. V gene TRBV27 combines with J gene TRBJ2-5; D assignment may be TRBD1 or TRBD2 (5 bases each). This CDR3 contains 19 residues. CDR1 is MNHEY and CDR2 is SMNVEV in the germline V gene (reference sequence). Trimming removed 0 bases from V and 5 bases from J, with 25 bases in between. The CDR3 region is CASSLSYRRLAGTGETQYF. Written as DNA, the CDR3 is TGTGCCAGCAGTTTATCCTATCGGAGATTGGCAGGGACCGGGGAGACCCAGTACTTC.

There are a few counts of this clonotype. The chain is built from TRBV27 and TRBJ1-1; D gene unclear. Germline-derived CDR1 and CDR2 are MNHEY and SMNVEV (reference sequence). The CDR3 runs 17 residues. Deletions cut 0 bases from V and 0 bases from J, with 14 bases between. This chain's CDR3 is CASSLSPTEKLNTEAFF. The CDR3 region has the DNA TGTGCCAGCAGTTTATCCCCCACAGAAAAGCTGAACACTGAAGCTTTCTTT.

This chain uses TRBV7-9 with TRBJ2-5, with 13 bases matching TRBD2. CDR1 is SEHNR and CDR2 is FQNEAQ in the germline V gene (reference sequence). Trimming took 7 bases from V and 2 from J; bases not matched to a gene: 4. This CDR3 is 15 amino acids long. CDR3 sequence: CASNQGLAGQETQYF. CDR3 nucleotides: TGTGCCAGCAACCAGGGACTAGCGGGACAAGAGACCCAGTACTTC.

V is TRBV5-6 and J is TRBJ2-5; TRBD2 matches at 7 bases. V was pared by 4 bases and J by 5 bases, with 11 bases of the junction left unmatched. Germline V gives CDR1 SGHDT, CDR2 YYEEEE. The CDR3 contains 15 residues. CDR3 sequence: CASSLEREIIETQYF. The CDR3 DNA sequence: TGTGCCAGCAGCCTCGAGCGGGAAATAATTGAGACCCAGTACTTC.

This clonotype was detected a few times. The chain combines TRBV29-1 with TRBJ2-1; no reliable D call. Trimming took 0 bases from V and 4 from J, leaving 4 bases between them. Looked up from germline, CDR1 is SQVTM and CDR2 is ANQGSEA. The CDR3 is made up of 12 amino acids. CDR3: CSVEDHYNEQFF. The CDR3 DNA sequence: TGCAGCGTTGAAGATCATTACAATGAGCAGTTCTTC.

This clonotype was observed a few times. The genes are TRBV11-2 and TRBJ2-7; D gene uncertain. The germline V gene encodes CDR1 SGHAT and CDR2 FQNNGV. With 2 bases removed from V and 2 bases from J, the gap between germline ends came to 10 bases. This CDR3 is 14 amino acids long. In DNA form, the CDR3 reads TGTGCCAGCAGCTTAAAGGCCGTAACCTACGAGCAGTACTTC. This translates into CASSLKAVTYEQYF. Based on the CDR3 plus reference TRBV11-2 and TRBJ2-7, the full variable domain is EAGVAQSPRYKIIEKRQSVAFWCNPISGHATLYWYQQILGQGPKLLIQFQNNGVVDDSQLPKDRFSAERLKGVDSTLKIQPAKLEDSAVYLCASSLKAVTYEQYFGPGTRLTVT.

The CDR3 protein is CSVEEVAGRDEQFF. The CDR3 DNA sequence: TGCAGCGTTGAAGAGGTAGCGGGTCGCGATGAGCAGTTCTTC. This chain links TRBV29-1 with TRBJ2-1; the match to TRBD2 covers 7 bases. Unmatched junction bases numbered 7, after V lost 0 bases and J lost 8 bases. Germline V gives CDR1 SQVTM, CDR2 ANQGSEA. This CDR3 contains 14 residues.

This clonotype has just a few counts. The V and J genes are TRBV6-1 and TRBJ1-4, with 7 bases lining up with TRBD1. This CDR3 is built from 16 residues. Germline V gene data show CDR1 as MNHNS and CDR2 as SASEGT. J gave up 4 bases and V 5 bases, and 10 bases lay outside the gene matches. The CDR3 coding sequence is TGTGCCAGCAGTATAAGCGACAGGGCTTTTAATGAAAAACTGTTTTTT. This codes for CASSISDRAFNEKLFF.

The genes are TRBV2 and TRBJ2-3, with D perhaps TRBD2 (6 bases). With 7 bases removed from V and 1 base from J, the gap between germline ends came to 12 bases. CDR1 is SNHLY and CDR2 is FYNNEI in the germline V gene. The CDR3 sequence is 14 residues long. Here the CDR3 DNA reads TGTGCCAGCATGCGGGACTTACGCACAGATACGCAGTATTTT. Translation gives CASMRDLRTDTQYF. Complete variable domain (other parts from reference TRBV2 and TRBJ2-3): EPEVTQTPSHQVTQMGQEVILRCVPISNHLYFYWYRQILGQKVEFLVSFYNNEISEKSEIFDDQFSVERPDGSNFTLKIRSTKLEDSAMYFCASMRDLRTDTQYFGPGTRLTVL.

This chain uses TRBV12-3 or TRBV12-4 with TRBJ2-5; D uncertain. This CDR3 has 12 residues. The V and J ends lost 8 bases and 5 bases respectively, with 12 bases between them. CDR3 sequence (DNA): TGTGCCAGCGCTCTTTCCCGGGAGACCCAGTACTTC. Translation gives CASALSRETQYF.

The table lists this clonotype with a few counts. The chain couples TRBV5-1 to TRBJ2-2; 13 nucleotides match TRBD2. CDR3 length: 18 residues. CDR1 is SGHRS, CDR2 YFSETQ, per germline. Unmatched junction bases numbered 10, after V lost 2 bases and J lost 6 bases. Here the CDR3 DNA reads TGCGCCAGCAGCTTACCCTGGACTAGCGGGAGTGGTGCCGGGGAGCTGTTTTTT. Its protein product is CASSLPWTSGSGAGELFF.

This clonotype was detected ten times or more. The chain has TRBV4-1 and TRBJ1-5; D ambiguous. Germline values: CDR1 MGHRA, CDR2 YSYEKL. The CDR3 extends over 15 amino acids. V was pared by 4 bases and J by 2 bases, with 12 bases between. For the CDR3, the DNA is TGCGCCAGCAGCCTACACTATCAGGGCAATCAGCCCCAGCATTTT. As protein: CASSLHYQGNQPQHF.

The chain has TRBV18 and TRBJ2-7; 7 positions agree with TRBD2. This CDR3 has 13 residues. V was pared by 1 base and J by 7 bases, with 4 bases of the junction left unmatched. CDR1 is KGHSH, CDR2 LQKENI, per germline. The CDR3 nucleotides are TGTGCCAGCTCACCACTCACAGCGGGAGAGCAGTACTTC. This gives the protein CASSPLTAGEQYF. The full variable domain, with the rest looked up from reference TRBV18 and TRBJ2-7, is NAGVMQNPRHLVRRRGQEARLRCSPMKGHSHVYWYRQLPEEGLKFMVYLQKENIIDESGMPKERFSAEFPKEGPSILRIQQVVRGDSAAYFCASSPLTAGEQYFGPGTRLTVT.

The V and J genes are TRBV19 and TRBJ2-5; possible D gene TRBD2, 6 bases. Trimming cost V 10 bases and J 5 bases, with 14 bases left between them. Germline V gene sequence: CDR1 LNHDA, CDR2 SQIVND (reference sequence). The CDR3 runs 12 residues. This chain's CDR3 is CATGERLETQYF. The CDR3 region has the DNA TGTGCCACGGGGGAGCGGCTGGAGACCCAGTACTTC.

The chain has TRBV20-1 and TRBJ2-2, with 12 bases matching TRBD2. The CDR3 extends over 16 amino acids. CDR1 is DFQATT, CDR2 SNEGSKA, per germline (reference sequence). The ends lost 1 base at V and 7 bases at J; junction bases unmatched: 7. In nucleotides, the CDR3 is TGCAGTGCTAGAGGGCTAGCGGGAGGGAATTTCGGGGAGCTGTTTTTT. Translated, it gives CSARGLAGGNFGELFF.

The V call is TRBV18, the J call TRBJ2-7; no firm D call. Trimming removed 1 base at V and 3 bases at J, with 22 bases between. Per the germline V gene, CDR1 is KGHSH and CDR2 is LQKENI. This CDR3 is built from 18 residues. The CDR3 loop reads CASSPLPMGSATIYEQYF. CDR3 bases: TGTGCCAGCTCACCACTACCCATGGGATCAGCAACGATCTACGAGCAGTACTTC.

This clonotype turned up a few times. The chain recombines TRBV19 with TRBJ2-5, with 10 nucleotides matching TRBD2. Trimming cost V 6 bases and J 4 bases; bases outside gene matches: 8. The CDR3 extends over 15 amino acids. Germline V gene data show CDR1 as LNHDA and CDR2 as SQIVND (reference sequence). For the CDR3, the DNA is TGTGCCAGTAGCTCGGGACTAGCGAATGGAGAGACCCAGTACTTC. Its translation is CASSSGLANGETQYF.

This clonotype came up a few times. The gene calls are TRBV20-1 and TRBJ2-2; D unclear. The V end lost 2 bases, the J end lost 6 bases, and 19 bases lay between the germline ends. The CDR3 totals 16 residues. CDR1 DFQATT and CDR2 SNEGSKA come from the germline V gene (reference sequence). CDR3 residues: CSARSKPWKLAGELFF. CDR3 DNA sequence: TGCAGTGCTAGATCAAAACCCTGGAAATTGGCCGGGGAGCTGTTTTTT.

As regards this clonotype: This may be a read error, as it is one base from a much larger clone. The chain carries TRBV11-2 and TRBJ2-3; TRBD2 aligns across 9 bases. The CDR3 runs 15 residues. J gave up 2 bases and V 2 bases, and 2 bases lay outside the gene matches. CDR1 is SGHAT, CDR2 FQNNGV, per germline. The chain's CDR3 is CASSLLAGITDTQYF. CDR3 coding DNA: TGTGCCAGCAGCTTACTAGCGGGAATCACAGATACGCAGTATTTT.

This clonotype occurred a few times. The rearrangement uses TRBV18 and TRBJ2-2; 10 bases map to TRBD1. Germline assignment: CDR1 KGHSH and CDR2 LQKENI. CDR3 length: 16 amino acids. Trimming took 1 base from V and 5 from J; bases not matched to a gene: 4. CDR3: CASSPQDRGRTGELFF. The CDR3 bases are TGTGCCAGCTCACCACAAGACAGGGGGCGTACCGGGGAGCTGTTTTTT. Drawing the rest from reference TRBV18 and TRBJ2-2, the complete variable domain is NAGVMQNPRHLVRRRGQEARLRCSPMKGHSHVYWYRQLPEEGLKFMVYLQKENIIDESGMPKERFSAEFPKEGPSILRIQQVVRGDSAAYFCASSPQDRGRTGELFFGEGSRLTVL.

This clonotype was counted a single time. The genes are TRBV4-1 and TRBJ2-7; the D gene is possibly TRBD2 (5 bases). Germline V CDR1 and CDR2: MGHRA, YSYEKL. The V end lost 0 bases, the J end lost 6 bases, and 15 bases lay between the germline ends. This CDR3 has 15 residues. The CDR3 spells CASSQESSRHREQYF. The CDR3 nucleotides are TGCGCCAGCAGCCAAGAGTCTAGCAGGCATCGCGAGCAGTACTTC.

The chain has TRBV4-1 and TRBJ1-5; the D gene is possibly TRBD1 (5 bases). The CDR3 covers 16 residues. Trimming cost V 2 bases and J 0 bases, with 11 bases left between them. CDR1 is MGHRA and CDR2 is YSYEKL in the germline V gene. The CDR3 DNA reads TGCGCCAGCAGCCAACTTGGACAAGCTAGCAATCAGCCCCAGCATTTT. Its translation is CASSQLGQASNQPQHF.

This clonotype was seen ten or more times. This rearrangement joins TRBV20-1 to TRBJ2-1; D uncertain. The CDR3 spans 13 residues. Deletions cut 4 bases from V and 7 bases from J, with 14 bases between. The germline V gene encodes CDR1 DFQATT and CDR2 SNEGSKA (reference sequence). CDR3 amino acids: CSATSAPKNEQFF. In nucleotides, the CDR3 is TGCAGTGCTACATCGGCCCCTAAGAATGAGCAGTTCTTC.

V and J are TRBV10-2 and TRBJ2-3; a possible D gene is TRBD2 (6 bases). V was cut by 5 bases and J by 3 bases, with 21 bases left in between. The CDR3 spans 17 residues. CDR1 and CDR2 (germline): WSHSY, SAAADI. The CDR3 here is CASSLPAAVGLTDTQYF. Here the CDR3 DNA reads TGCGCCAGCAGTCTCCCGGCGGCGGTGGGACTTACAGATACGCAGTATTTT.

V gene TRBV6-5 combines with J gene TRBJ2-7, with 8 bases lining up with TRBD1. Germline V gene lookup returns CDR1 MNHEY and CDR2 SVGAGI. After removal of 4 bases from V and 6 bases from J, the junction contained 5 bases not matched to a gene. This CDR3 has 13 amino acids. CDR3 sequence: CASSLGQVREQYF. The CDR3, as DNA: TGTGCCAGCAGTTTGGGACAGGTCCGCGAGCAGTACTTC.

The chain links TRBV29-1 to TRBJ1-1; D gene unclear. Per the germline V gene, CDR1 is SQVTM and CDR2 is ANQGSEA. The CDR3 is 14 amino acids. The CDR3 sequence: CGARRYSRNTEAFF. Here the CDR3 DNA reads TGCGGCGCTAGAAGATACAGCAGAAACACTGAAGCTTTCTTT.

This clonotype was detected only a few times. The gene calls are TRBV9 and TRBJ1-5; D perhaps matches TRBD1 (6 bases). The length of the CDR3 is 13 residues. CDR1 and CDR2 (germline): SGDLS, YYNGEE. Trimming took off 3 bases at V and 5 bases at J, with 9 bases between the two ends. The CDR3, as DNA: TGTGCCAGCAGCGAGGGACAATATCAGCCCCAGCATTTT. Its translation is CASSEGQYQPQHF.

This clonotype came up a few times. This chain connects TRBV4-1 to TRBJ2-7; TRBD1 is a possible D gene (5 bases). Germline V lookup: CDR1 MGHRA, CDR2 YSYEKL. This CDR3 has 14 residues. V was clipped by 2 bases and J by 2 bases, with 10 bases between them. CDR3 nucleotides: TGCGCCAGCAGCCAACCTGGACAAACCTACGAGCAGTACTTC. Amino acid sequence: CASSQPGQTYEQYF.

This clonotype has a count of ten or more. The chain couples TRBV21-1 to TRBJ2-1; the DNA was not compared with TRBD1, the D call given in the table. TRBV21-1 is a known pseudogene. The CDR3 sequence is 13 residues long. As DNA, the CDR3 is TGTGCCAGCAGCTGGGGGGGGTACAATGAGCAGTTCTTC. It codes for CASSWGGYNEQFF.

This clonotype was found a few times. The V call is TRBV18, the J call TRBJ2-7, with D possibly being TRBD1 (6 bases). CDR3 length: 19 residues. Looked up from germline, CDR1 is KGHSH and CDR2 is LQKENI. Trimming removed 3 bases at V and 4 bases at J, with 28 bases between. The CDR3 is CASSPVLGEHQGTFYEQYF. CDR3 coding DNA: TGTGCCAGCTCACCCGTATTGGGGGAGCATCAAGGGACATTTTACGAGCAGTACTTC.

Here the CDR3 reads CASSFISFQGKQYF. The CDR3 region has the DNA TGTGCCAGCAGTTTTATATCGTTCCAGGGGAAGCAGTACTTC. V gene TRBV27 combines with J gene TRBJ2-7, with D tentatively TRBD1 (6 bases). The V gene's germline CDR1 is MNHEY and CDR2 SMNVEV (reference sequence). This CDR3 is 14 amino acids long. The V gene lost 3 bases and the J gene lost 8 bases, with 17 bases spanning the gap.